The present T cell receptor (beta chain) was sequenced within a study of regulatory T cells in long-lasting Graves disease. Broader study findings: Persistent patients shared 2,741 public clonotypes among themselves. Newly diagnosed patients shared fewer, at roughly 970.

Arm-PCR with iRepertoire HTBI primers amplified the CDR3 regions for these TCR beta libraries. TCRdb ran MiXCR on the multiplex PCR reads and lists one entry per CDR3 protein. Of about 460,000 distinct CDR3 sequences detected, 22% appear once; the ten largest clones hold around 14%. This CDR3 contains 12 residues. The germline V gene encodes CDR1 DFQATT and CDR2 SNEGSKA (reference sequence). V was pared by 3 bases and J by 11 bases, with 14 bases between. Time point denoted: persistent/refractory GD, antithyroid drugs over 5 years with positive TRAb. PBMC RNA served as the TCR library source. Note on this clonotype: What it binds is not known.

The sequences come from peripheral blood mononuclear cells (PBMCs), collected when the disease was refractory, from a patient treated with antithyroid drugs. The TCR was taken from a female donor with Graves disease. V and J are TRBV20-1 and TRBJ1-5; D uncertain. In DNA, the CDR3 is TGCAGTGCTAGCCCTAAAAAGGGTGCCCAGCATTTT. Its translation: CSASPKKGAQHF.